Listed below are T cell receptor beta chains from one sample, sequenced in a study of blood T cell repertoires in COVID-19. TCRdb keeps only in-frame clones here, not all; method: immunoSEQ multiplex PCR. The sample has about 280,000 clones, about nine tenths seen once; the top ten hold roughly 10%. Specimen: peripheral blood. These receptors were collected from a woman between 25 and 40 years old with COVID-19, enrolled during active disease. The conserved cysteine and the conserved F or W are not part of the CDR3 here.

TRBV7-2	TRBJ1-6	ASSLGLGAASPLH
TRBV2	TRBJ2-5	ASRRERETQY
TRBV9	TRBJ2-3	ASSVVAGGTDTQY
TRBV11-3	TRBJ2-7	ASSSDAGKQY
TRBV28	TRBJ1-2	ASTSQGDYGYT
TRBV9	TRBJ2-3	ASSVRGPSTDTQY
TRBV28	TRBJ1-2	ASTKGQSSINYGYT
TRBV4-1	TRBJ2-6	ASSQLSTGGSGANVLT
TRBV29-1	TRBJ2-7	SAIPAGQERYEQY
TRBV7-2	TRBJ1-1	ASSSGSREAF
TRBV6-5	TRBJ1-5	ASSDRGSNQPQH
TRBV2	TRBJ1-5	ASSETVSNQPQH
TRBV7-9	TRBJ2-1	ASSLSLGAVSSYNEQF
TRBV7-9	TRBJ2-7	ASSMGLTGTETYEQY
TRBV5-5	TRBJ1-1	ASLPRGAGTEAF
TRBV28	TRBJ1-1	ASDSQNTEAF
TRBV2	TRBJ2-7	ASTGRGGEGPYEQY
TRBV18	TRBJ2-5	ASSPGVSETQY
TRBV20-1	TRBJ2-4	SASRLPLAGGKNIQY
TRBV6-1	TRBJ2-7	ASSEGQVHSYEQY
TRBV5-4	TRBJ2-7	ASSFGYEQY
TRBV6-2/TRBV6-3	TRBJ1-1	ASSSGQGSRETEAF
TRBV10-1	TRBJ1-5	ASRGVGRGLRNQPQH
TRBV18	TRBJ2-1	ASSPSSGRSYNEQF
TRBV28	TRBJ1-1	ASSYQVGTEAF
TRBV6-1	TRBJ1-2	ASSEARTETGYGYT
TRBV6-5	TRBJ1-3	ASTLSRAANTIY
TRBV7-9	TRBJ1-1	ASSLTAQEAF
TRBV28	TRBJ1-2	ASSLLGGSDYT
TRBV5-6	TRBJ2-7	ASSPTSGRADQY
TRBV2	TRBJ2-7	ASAPGLGYEQY
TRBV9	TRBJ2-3	ASSVAGWASTDTQY
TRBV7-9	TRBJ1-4	ASSAMRGEGEKLF
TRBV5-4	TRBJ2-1	ASSSPGTRVNEQF
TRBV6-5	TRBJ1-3	ASSYSFPRGGNTIY